The 28 T cell receptor beta chains below were found in one sample sequenced in a study of PD-1 blockade in classical Hodgkin lymphoma. TCRdb keeps only in-frame clones here, not all; method: immunoSEQ multiplex PCR. The sample records 20,000 to 25,000 clones, over 70% being singletons. Time point reported: cycle 4 day 1 (C4D1), after 6 weeks of nivolumab. The patients all showed relapse after autologous stem cell transplantation, while their brentuximab vedotin exposure varied. The sequencing here drew on peripheral blood mononuclear cells (PBMCs), taken before the fourth cycle of nivolumab. The receptors originated from a human donor with classical Hodgkin lymphoma.

The sample holds one count of this clone. This chain connects TRBV2 to TRBJ1-6; the D gene is possibly TRBD1 (5 bases). Trimming shortened V by 6 bases and J by 4 bases, and 7 bases separated the two germline ends. The CDR3 sequence is 13 residues long. Germline V CDR1 and CDR2: SNHLY, FYNNEI. The CDR3: CASSDSYNSPLHF. The CDR3 nucleotides read TGTGCCAGCAGCGACAGTTATAATTCACCCCTCCACTTT.

The V and J genes are TRBV6-1 and TRBJ1-6, with D perhaps matching TRBD1 (5 bases). Trimming pared 6 bases from V and 8 bases from J, leaving 11 bases between. The CDR3 contains 13 residues. CDR1 and CDR2 from the germline V gene are MNHNS and SASEGT. CDR3 DNA: TGTGCCAGCAGAGGAGGGGCATATTCACCCCTCCACTTT. Translated: CASRGGAYSPLHF.

This clone has only a few counts. The chain employs TRBV11-2 and TRBJ1-2; tentatively, D is TRBD1 (5 bases). The CDR3 extends over 15 amino acids. Germline assignment: CDR1 SGHAT and CDR2 FQNNGV. The V end lost 3 bases, the J end lost 4 bases, and 15 bases lay between the germline ends. DNA for the CDR3: TGTGCCAGCAGCTTTAGCGGGGGGGGGACCTATGGCTACACCTTC. Its protein product is CASSFSGGGTYGYTF.

The J gene is TRBJ2-3, the V gene TRBV5-4; the D gene is possibly TRBD1 (5 bases). Looked up from germline, CDR1 is SGHNT and CDR2 is YYREEE (reference sequence). The CDR3 extends over 14 amino acids. Trimming cost V 3 bases and J 2 bases, with 10 bases left between them. The CDR3 reads CASSSRAYTDTQYF. In DNA, the CDR3 is TGTGCCAGCAGCTCCAGGGCTTACACAGATACGCAGTATTTT. Combining the CDR3 with reference TRBV5-4 and TRBJ2-3 gives the whole variable domain ETGVTQSPTHLIKTRGQQVTLRCSSQSGHNTVSWYQQALGQGPQFIFQYYREEENGRGNFPPRFSGLQFPNYSSELNVNALELDDSALYLCASSSRAYTDTQYFGPGTRLTVL.

The chain couples TRBV6-4 to TRBJ2-3, with 11 bases lining up with TRBD2. Germline values: CDR1 MRHNA, CDR2 SNTAGT. Germline trimming cut 2 bases from V and 4 bases from J; bases unmatched to any gene: 2. This CDR3 is built from 15 residues. For the CDR3, the DNA is TGTGCCAGCAGTGACACTAGCGGGAGTGCAGATACGCAGTATTTT. This encodes CASSDTSGSADTQYF.

The V and J genes are TRBV6-5 and TRBJ2-1; D ambiguous. Trimming pared 4 bases from V and 4 bases from J, leaving 2 bases between. There are 11 residues in the CDR3. Germline-derived CDR1 and CDR2 are MNHEY and SVGAGI. In DNA, the CDR3 is TGTGCCAGCAGTTTGTACAATGAGCAGTTCTTC. Translation: CASSLYNEQFF.

The chain recombines TRBV7-6 with TRBJ2-3; D might be TRBD1 or TRBD2, each matching 5 bases. V dropped 3 bases and J dropped 4 bases, with 8 bases sitting between them. The germline gives CDR1 SGHVS, CDR2 FNYEAQ. The CDR3 length is 13 residues. CDR3 nucleotide sequence: TGTGCCAGCAGCTTGAGGGACGCAGATACGCAGTATTTT. The encoded protein is CASSLRDADTQYF.

The rearrangement joins TRBV9 to TRBJ2-3; 9 bases fit TRBD1. This CDR3 comprises 17 residues. Looked up from germline, CDR1 is SGDLS and CDR2 is YYNGEE. V trimming: 3 bases; J trimming: 3 bases; junction bases outside the gene matches: 11. The DNA for the CDR3 is TGTGCCAGCAGCGGCCGCGGACAGGGGCCGTGGACAGATACGCAGTATTTT. Translating it yields CASSGRGQGPWTDTQYF.

DNA for the CDR3: TGTGCCAGCAGCGTTAAAGGGACAGGGGAGACCCAGTACTTC. Translated: CASSVKGTGETQYF. The genes are TRBV9 and TRBJ2-5; 9 bases align to TRBD1. The junction had 4 bases not matched to a gene; V was cut back by 2 bases and J by 5 bases. Germline V lookup: CDR1 SGDLS, CDR2 YYNGEE. The CDR3 is 14 amino acids.

The chain links TRBV29-1 to TRBJ2-5, with 10 bases lining up with TRBD2. The CDR3 runs 17 residues. Germline V gene lookup returns CDR1 SQVTM and CDR2 ANQGSEA. After removal of 7 bases from V and 1 base from J, the junction contained 15 bases not matched to a gene. CDR3 in amino acids: CSAQTDLLAGSQETQYF. The CDR3 DNA sequence: TGCAGCGCTCAGACAGACCTACTAGCGGGGTCCCAAGAGACCCAGTACTTC.

V usage is TRBV9 and J usage is TRBJ2-2; the match to TRBD1 covers 7 bases. CDR3 size: 15 residues. Germline CDR1 is SGDLS and CDR2 is YYNGEE. V was clipped by 4 bases and J by 6 bases; unmatched bases: 9. CDR3 in amino acids: CASSMRTGSAGELFF. The CDR3 region has the DNA TGTGCCAGCAGCATGCGGACAGGATCGGCCGGGGAGCTGTTTTTT.

The CDR3 sequence: CASSQEQGDGGELFF. The CDR3 DNA reads TGCGCCAGCAGCCAAGAACAGGGGGATGGCGGGGAGCTGTTTTTT. The gene calls are TRBV4-3 and TRBJ2-2; 8 bases fit TRBD1. The CDR3 covers 15 residues. Trimming at V came to 0 bases and at J to 7 bases, leaving 4 bases not matched to a gene. Germline V gene sequence: CDR1 LGHNA, CDR2 YSLEER.

The gene calls are TRBV27 and TRBJ2-3; TRBD2 aligns across 12 bases. V was clipped by 3 bases and J by 7 bases; unmatched bases: 5. CDR3 length: 15 residues. Germline-derived CDR1 and CDR2 are MNHEY and SMNVEV (reference sequence). CDR3 DNA sequence: TGTGCCAGCAGTTTGACTAGCGGGGGTAGGAATACGCAGTATTTT. This gives the protein CASSLTSGGRNTQYF.

The CDR3 protein is CASSLVINYGYTF. The CDR3 DNA sequence: TGTGCCAGTAGTTTGGTAATCAACTATGGCTACACCTTC. The chain recombines TRBV19 with TRBJ1-2; D uncertain. The V end lost 5 bases, the J end lost 2 bases, and 9 bases lay between the germline ends. Per germline, CDR1 LNHDA and CDR2 SQIVND (reference sequence). This CDR3 has 13 amino acids.

This clone was seen only once. The chain is built from TRBV27 and TRBJ2-7, with 11 bases identical to TRBD2. Germline V lookup: CDR1 MNHEY, CDR2 SMNVEV (reference sequence). J was trimmed by 6 bases and V by 3 bases; bases with no gene match: 13. This CDR3 contains 17 residues. CDR3 sequence (DNA): TGTGCCAGCAGTTTGTACCGCGCCCAGACTAGCGGGATCGAGCAGTACTTC. It codes for CASSLYRAQTSGIEQYF.

The chain couples TRBV2 to TRBJ1-2, with D possibly being TRBD1 (6 bases). Trimming left V 2 bases short and J 6 bases short, with 7 bases between. The V gene's germline CDR1 is SNHLY and CDR2 FYNNEI. There are 12 residues in the CDR3. CDR3 in DNA: TGTGCCAGCAGTGAACAGGGGAATGGCTACACCTTC. Translation: CASSEQGNGYTF.

The V gene is TRBV5-1, the J gene TRBJ2-5, with a weak D call TRBD1 (5 bases). Germline loops: CDR1 SGHRS, CDR2 YFSETQ. Trimming cost V 0 bases and J 1 base, with 13 bases left between them. The CDR3 consists of 16 residues. CDR3 DNA: TGCGCCAGCAGCTTGGAAGGGGCCGTGAGCCAAGAGACCCAGTACTTC. Protein product: CASSLEGAVSQETQYF.

As regards this clone: The junction departs from the called germline gene at one end, perhaps through a read error. The chain combines TRBV11-2 with TRBJ1-1; TRBD1 might be the D (5 bases). The CDR3 has 14 residues. Germline V gene lookup returns CDR1 SGHAT and CDR2 FQNNGV. As DNA, the CDR3 is TGCGCCAGCAGCCAAGTCGGGGGACGCACTGAAGCTTTCTTT. It translates to CASSQVGGRTEAFF. Full variable domain (outside the CDR3, taken from reference TRBV11-2 and TRBJ1-1): EAGVAQSPRYKIIEKRQSVAFWCNPISGHATLYWYQQILGQGPKLLIQFQNNGVVDDSQLPKDRFSAERLKGVDSTLKIQPAKLEDSAVYLCASSQVGGRTEAFFGQGTRLTVV.

The V call is TRBV28, the J call TRBJ2-1; TRBD1 aligns across 11 bases. The CDR3 contains 18 residues. CDR1 and CDR2 from the germline V gene are MDHEN and SYDVKM. V shed 6 bases, J shed 0 bases, and the junction held 10 bases outside the gene matches. CDR3 sequence: CASSRDRGARSSYNEQFF. As DNA, the CDR3 is TGTGCCAGCAGCCGGGACAGGGGGGCGCGCAGCTCCTACAATGAGCAGTTCTTC. The full variable domain, rest sourced from reference TRBV28 and TRBJ2-1, is DVKVTQSSRYLVKRTGEKVFLECVQDMDHENMFWYRQDPGLGLRLIYFSYDVKMKEKGDIPEGYSVSREKKERFSLILESASTNQTSMYLCASSRDRGARSSYNEQFFGPGTRLTVL.

This clone was recorded once. J is TRBJ2-7 and V is TRBV28; tentatively, D is TRBD1 (6 bases). The CDR3 is 15 residues long. The V gene's germline CDR1 is MDHEN and CDR2 SYDVKM. V was trimmed by 5 bases and J by 6 bases, leaving 20 bases between them. The CDR3 sequence: CASSPPGAGLGEQYF. Here the CDR3 DNA reads TGTGCCAGCAGTCCCCCAGGGGCAGGGTTGGGCGAGCAGTACTTC.

A remark on this clone: Other DNA sequences in this sample translate to the same CDR3. This chain uses TRBV27 with TRBJ2-7; 11 bases fit TRBD2. The CDR3 covers 14 residues. The germline gives CDR1 MNHEY, CDR2 SMNVEV (reference sequence). The V and J ends lost 6 bases and 2 bases, in that order; junction bases with no gene match: 3. The CDR3 nucleotides are TGTGCCAGCAGCGGACTAGCGGGTCCCTACGAGCAGTACTTC. Translating it yields CASSGLAGPYEQYF.

This clone was observed a single time. The genes are TRBV21-1 and TRBJ2-3; TRBD1 is the table's D call and was not checked against the DNA. TRBV21-1 constitutes a pseudogene. This CDR3 comprises 16 residues. The CDR3 coding sequence is TGTGCCAGCAGCAAGGGACACCCTCCGGGCACAGATACGCAGTATTTT. Encoded protein: CASSKGHPPGTDTQYF.

The rearrangement links TRBV30 to TRBJ2-1, with 7 positions matching TRBD1. CDR1 GTSNPN and CDR2 SVGIG come from the germline V gene (reference sequence). The CDR3 is made up of 18 amino acids. Losses at the gene ends were 1 base for V and 0 bases for J; bases not matched to a gene: 12. CDR3 in amino acids: CAWSARPWDSRSYNEQFF. The CDR3 bases are TGTGCCTGGAGTGCCCGACCCTGGGACAGTCGCTCCTACAATGAGCAGTTCTTC.

The CDR3 DNA is TGTGCCAGCAGTTACCCTGGACCCTCCTACTATGGCTACACCTTC. This translates into CASSYPGPSYYGYTF. The gene calls are TRBV6-5 and TRBJ1-2; D is ambiguous. The germline V and J ends were trimmed by 2 bases and 3 bases, with 13 bases remaining between them. The CDR3 runs 15 residues. The germline gives CDR1 MNHEY, CDR2 SVGAGI.

V gene TRBV7-6 combines with J gene TRBJ2-3; tentatively, D is TRBD1 or TRBD2 (5 bases each). The V and J ends lost 1 base and 8 bases respectively, with 10 bases between them. Looked up from germline, CDR1 is SGHVS and CDR2 is FNYEAQ. The CDR3 contains 13 residues. Here the CDR3 DNA reads TGTGCCAGCAGCTTAGTGGGGGAAGGTACGCAGTATTTT. Its protein is CASSLVGEGTQYF.

The chain couples TRBV7-9 to TRBJ1-5; TRBD1 might be the D (5 bases). CDR1 is SEHNR, CDR2 FQNEAQ, per germline (reference sequence). There are 16 residues in the CDR3. V gave up 3 bases and J gave up 0 bases, with 12 bases separating them. The chain's CDR3 is CASSFGGAHSNQPQHF. The CDR3 DNA is TGTGCCAGCAGCTTTGGAGGGGCCCATAGCAATCAGCCCCAGCATTTT. Full variable domain (remainder filled in from reference TRBV7-9 and TRBJ1-5): DTGVSQNPRHKITKRGQNVTFRCDPISEHNRLYWYRQTLGQGPEFLTYFQNEAQLEKSRLLSDRFSAERPKGSFSTLEIQRTEQGDSAMYLCASSFGGAHSNQPQHFGDGTRLSIL.

The rearrangement uses TRBV7-8 and TRBJ1-5; 8 positions match TRBD1. Germline CDR1 is SGHVS and CDR2 is FQNEAQ. The CDR3 has 15 amino acids. The J segment lost 7 bases and the V segment lost 2 bases, leaving 7 bases of the junction unmatched. CDR3 bases: TGTGCCAGCAGCTTATCAGGGGGCTCGGGGCAGCCCCAGCATTTT. Encoded protein: CASSLSGGSGQPQHF. The full variable domain, in which reference TRBV7-8 and TRBJ1-5 provide the parts outside the CDR3, is GAGVSQSPRYKVAKRGQDVALRCDPISGHVSLFWYQQALGQGPEFLTYFQNEAQLDKSGLPSDRFFAERPEGSVSTLKIQRTQQEDSAVYLCASSLSGGSGQPQHFGDGTRLSIL.

V is TRBV19 and J is TRBJ1-1; D remains ambiguous. The CDR3 is made up of 12 amino acids. CDR1 LNHDA and CDR2 SQIVND come from the germline V gene (reference sequence). The V and J ends lost 7 bases and 0 bases respectively, with 6 bases between them. The CDR3 nucleotides are TGTGCCAGTACAAGGATGAACACTGAAGCTTTCTTT. Translated, it gives CASTRMNTEAFF.